This T cell receptor beta chain was captured in a study of PD-L1 blockade in urothelial cancer. The overall study: Blood underwent analysis 3 weeks (second dose) and 6 weeks after treatment began.

The data were produced by immunoSEQ multiplex PCR, yet TCRdb's version contains in-frame clones alone and is incomplete. The sample contains tens of thousands of clones, 82% of which appear only once. Germline CDR1 reads MDHEN; CDR2 reads SYDVKM. This CDR3 is built from 15 residues. The trim removed 4 bases at V and 5 bases at J, leaving 7 bases unmatched. Note on this clone: No antigen is known for it.

General study points: Below-median pretreatment blood TCR clonality was a predictor of better survival.

The source of this sequence is a man between 65 and 85 years old with urothelial cancer. The specimen comprised PBMCs, sampled around atezolizumab (anti-PD-L1) treatment. V gene TRBV28 combines with J gene TRBJ1-1, with 10 bases matching TRBD1. Here the CDR3 DNA reads TGTGCCAGCAGTTCCGACAGGGGGCCACGAACTGAAGCTTTCTTT. Translating it yields CASSSDRGPRTEAFF.